This T cell receptor beta chain was captured by sequencing in a study of cytomegalovirus exposure and HLA in healthy donors. Study as a whole: There were about 85 million unique TCRs (from HLA-typed donors) in an early data release.

PCR employed 60 Vbeta and 13 Jbeta primers. Using immunoSEQ multiplex PCR, the repertoire was profiled, and TCRdb retains in-frame clones only, with some absent. The sample records about 140,000 clones, more than 60% being singletons. Study-wide results and limits: A prior analysis recorded that most TCR beta V segments were productive about 87% or about 30% of the time. Clonal expansion was found to be greater in HLA-associated TCR beta chains than in equally common others in a later analysis. Some V segments (TRBV6-2 and TRBV6-3 among them) were excluded as indistinguishable.

This clone was recorded a few times. Its antigen remains unknown. Germline loops: CDR1 SGDLS, CDR2 YYNGEE. The CDR3 covers 15 residues. Trimming at V came to 2 bases and at J to 3 bases, leaving 2 bases not matched to a gene. V and J are TRBV9 and TRBJ2-2; 9 bases agree with TRBD2. The source of this sequence is a male donor in good health and CMV-seronegative. Input material: PBMCs. The CDR3 protein is CASSVWTSDTGELFF. CDR3 coding DNA: TGTGCCAGCAGCGTCTGGACTAGCGACACCGGGGAGCTGTTTTTT.